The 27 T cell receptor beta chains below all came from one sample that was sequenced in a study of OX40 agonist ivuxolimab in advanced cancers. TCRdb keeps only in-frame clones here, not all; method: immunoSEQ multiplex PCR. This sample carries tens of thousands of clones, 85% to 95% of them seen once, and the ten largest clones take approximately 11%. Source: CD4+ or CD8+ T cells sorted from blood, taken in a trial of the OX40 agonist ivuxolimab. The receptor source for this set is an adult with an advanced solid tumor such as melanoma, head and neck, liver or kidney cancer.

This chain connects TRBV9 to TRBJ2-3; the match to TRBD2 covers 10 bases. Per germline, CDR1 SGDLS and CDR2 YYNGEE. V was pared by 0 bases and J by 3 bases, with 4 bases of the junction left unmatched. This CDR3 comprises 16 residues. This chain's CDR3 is CASSVATSGVTDTQYF. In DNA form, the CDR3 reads TGTGCCAGCAGCGTAGCCACTAGCGGGGTGACAGATACGCAGTATTTT.

The CDR3 DNA reads TGTGCCAGTAGACTAGCGACCAGCACAGATACGCAGTATTTT. Residues: CASRLATSTDTQYF. The V and J genes are TRBV28 and TRBJ2-3; 8 bases align to TRBD2. This CDR3 spans 14 amino acids. CDR1 is MDHEN, CDR2 SYDVKM, per germline. V lost 9 bases and J lost 0; bases outside the gene matches: 5. Drawing the rest from reference TRBV28 and TRBJ2-3, the complete variable domain is DVKVTQSSRYLVKRTGEKVFLECVQDMDHENMFWYRQDPGLGLRLIYFSYDVKMKEKGDIPEGYSVSREKKERFSLILESASTNQTSMYLCASRLATSTDTQYFGPGTRLTVL.

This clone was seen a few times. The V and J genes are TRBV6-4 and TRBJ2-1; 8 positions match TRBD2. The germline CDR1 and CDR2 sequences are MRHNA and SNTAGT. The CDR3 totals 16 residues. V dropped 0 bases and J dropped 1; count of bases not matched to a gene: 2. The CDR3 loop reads CASSDSGTSSYNEQFF. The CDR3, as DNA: TGTGCCAGCAGTGACTCTGGGACTAGTTCCTACAATGAGCAGTTCTTC.

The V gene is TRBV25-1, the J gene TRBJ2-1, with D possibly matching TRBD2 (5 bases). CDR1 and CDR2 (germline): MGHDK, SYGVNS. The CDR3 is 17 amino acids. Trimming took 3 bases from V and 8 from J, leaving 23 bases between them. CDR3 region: CASSDPGNRGPDHEQFF. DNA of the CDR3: TGTGCCAGCAGTGACCCAGGAAATCGAGGGCCGGATCATGAGCAGTTCTTC. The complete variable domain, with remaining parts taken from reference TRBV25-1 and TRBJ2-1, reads EADIYQTPRYLVIGTGKKITLECSQTMGHDKMYWYQQDPGMELHLIHYSYGVNSTEKGDLSSESTVSRIRTEHFPLTLESARPSHTSQYLCASSDPGNRGPDHEQFFGPGTRLTVL.

CDR3 in DNA: TGTGCCAGCAGCTCCCCAAATTCGGGACTCCCCTACGAGCAGTACTTC. Protein product: CASSSPNSGLPYEQYF. The chain links TRBV13 to TRBJ2-7; a weak D match, TRBD2 (6 bases). The V and J ends lost 4 bases and 2 bases respectively, with 18 bases between them. The V gene's germline CDR1 is PRHDT and CDR2 FYEKMQ (reference sequence). The CDR3 is 16 residues long.

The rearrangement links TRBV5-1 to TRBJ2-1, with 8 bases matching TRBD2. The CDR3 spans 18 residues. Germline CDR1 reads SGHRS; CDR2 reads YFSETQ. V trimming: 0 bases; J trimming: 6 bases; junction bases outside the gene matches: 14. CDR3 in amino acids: CASSLEFLAGSLGNEQFF. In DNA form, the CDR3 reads TGCGCCAGCAGCTTGGAGTTTCTAGCGGGCTCCCTTGGCAATGAGCAGTTCTTC.

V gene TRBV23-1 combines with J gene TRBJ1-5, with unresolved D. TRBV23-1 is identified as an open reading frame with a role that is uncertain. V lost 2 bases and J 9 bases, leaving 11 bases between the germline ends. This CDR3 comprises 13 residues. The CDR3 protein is CASSQGHGGPQHF. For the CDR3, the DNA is TGCGCCAGCAGTCAAGGGCACGGCGGGCCCCAGCATTTT.

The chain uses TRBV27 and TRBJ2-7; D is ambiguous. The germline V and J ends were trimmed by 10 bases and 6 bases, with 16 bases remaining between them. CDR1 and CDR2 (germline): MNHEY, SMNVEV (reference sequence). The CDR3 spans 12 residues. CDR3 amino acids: CATRPGFGEQYF. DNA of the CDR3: TGTGCCACCCGACCGGGTTTCGGCGAGCAGTACTTC.

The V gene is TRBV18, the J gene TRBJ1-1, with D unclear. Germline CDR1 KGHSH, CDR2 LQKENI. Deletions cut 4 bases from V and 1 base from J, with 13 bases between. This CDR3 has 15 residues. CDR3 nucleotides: TGTGCCAGCTCACGCTACAGTGCGGGGAACACTGAAGCTTTCTTT. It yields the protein CASSRYSAGNTEAFF.

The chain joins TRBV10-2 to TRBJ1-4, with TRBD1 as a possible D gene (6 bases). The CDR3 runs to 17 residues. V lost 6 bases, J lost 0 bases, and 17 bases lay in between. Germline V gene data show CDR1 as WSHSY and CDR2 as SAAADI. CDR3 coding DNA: TGCGCCAGCAGCCATGACAGGTCCCGTGCAACTAATGAAAAACTGTTTTTT. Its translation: CASSHDRSRATNEKLFF.

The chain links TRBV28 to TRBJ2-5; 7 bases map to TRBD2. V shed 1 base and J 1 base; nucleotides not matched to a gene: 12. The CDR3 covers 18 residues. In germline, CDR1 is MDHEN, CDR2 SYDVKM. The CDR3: CASSLSRFDSGGQETQYF. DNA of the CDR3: TGTGCCAGCAGTTTATCCCGATTTGACTCGGGGGGCCAAGAGACCCAGTACTTC.

The CDR3 sequence: CASSIVPGQMNTEAFF. CDR3 coding DNA: TGTGCCAGTAGTATAGTCCCGGGACAGATGAACACTGAAGCTTTCTTT. The genes are TRBV19 and TRBJ1-1, with 7 nucleotides matching TRBD1. The ends lost 1 base at V and 0 bases at J; junction bases unmatched: 5. Germline V gene sequence: CDR1 LNHDA, CDR2 SQIVND (reference sequence). This CDR3 has 16 amino acids.

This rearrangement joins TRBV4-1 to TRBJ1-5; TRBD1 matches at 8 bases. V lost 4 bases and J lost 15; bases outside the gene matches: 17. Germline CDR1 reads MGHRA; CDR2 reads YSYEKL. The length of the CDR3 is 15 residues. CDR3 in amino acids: CASSPMHQGDRRVHF. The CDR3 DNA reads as TGCGCCAGCAGCCCCATGCACCAGGGGGACAGGAGAGTGCATTTT.

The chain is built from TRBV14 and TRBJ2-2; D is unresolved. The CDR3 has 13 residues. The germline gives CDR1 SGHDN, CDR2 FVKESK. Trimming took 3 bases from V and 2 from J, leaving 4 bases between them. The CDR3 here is CASSHTNTGELFF. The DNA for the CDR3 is TGTGCCAGCAGCCACACAAACACCGGGGAGCTGTTTTTT.

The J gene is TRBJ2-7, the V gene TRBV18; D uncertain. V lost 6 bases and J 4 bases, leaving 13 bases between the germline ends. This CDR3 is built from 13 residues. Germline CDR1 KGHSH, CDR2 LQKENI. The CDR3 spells CASSPYSNYEQYF. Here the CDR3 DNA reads TGTGCCAGCTCCCCTTACAGCAATTACGAGCAGTACTTC.

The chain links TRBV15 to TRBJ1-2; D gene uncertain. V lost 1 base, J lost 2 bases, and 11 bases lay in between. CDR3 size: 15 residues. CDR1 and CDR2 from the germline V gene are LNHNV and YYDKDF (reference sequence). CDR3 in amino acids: CATSRVTEYNYGYTF. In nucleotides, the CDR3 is TGTGCCACCAGCAGAGTCACGGAATACAACTATGGCTACACCTTC. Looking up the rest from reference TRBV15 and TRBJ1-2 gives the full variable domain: DAMVIQNPRYQVTQFGKPVTLSCSQTLNHNVMYWYQQKSSQAPKLLFHYYDKDFNNEADTPDNFQSRRPNTSFCFLDIRSPGLGDTAMYLCATSRVTEYNYGYTFGSGTRLTVV.

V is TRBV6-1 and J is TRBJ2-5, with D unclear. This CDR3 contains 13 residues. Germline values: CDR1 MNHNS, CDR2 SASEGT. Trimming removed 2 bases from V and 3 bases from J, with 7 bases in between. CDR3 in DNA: TGTGCCAGCAGTGAATGGCTAGAAGAGACCCAGTACTTC. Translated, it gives CASSEWLEETQYF.

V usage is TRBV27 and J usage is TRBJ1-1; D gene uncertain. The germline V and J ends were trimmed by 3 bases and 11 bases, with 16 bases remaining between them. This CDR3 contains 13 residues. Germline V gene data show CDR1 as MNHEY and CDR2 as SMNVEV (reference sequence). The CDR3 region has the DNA TGTGCCAGCAGTTTCAGTCATGTCGCTTCGGCTTTCTTT. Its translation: CASSFSHVASAFF.

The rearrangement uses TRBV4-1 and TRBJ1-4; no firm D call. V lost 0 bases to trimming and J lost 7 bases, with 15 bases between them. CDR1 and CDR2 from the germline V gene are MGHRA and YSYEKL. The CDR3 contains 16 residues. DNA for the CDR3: TGCGCCAGCAGCCAAGAGGGTCAGTTTGGTGGTGAAAAACTGTTTTTT. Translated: CASSQEGQFGGEKLFF.

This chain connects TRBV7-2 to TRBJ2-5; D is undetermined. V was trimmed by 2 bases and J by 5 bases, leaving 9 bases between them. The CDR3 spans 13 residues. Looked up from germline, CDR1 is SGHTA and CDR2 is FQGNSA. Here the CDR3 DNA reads TGTGCCAGCAGCTTATGGCTAAAGGAGACCCAGTACTTC. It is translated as CASSLWLKETQYF.

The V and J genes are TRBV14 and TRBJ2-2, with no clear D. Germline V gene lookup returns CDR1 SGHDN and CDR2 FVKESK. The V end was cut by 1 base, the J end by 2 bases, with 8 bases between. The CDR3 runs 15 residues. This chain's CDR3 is CASSQVPLNTGELFF. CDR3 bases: TGTGCCAGCAGCCAAGTCCCCCTCAACACCGGGGAGCTGTTTTTT. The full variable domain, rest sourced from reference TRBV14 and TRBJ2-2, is EAGVTQFPSHSVIEKGQTVTLRCDPISGHDNLYWYRRVMGKEIKFLLHFVKESKQDESGMPNNRFLAERTGGTYSTLKVQPAELEDSGVYFCASSQVPLNTGELFFGEGSRLTVL.

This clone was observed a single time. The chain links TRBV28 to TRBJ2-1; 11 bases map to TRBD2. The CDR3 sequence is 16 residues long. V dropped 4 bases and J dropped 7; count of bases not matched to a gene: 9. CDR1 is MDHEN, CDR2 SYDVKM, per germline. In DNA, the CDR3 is TGTGCCAGCAGTTCACTACTAGCGGGAGTATGGAATGAGCAGTTCTTC. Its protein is CASSSLLAGVWNEQFF.

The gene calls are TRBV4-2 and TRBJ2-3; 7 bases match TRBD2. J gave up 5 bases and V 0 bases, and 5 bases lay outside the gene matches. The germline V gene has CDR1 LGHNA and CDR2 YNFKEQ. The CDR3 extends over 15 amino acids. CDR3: CASSQEELAGDTQYF. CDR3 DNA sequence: TGTGCCAGCAGCCAAGAAGAATTAGCGGGAGATACGCAGTATTTT.

This CDR3 reads CASSLVGTGGDDEQFF. CDR3 nucleotide sequence: TGTGCCAGCAGCTTAGTAGGGACAGGGGGTGACGATGAGCAGTTCTTC. The V and J genes are TRBV7-6 and TRBJ2-1; the match to TRBD1 covers 11 bases. V dropped 1 base and J dropped 8; count of bases not matched to a gene: 7. Per the germline V gene, CDR1 is SGHVS and CDR2 is FNYEAQ. This CDR3 is 16 amino acids long.

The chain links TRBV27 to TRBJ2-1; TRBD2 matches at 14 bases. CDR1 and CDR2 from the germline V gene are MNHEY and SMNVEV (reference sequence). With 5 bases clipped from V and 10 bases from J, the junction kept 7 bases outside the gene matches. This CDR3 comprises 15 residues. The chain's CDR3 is CASSPGTSGSTEQFF. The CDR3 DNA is TGTGCCAGCAGTCCGGGGACTAGCGGGAGTACGGAGCAGTTCTTC.

This CDR3 is CATSRDVTARGLNEQFF. CDR3 DNA sequence: TGTGCCACCAGCAGAGATGTGACGGCCCGAGGGCTCAATGAGCAGTTCTTC. The J gene is TRBJ2-1, the V gene TRBV15, with D possibly being TRBD2 (5 bases). Germline V lookup: CDR1 LNHNV, CDR2 YYDKDF (reference sequence). Trimming stripped 0 bases from V and 6 bases from J, with 18 bases between. The CDR3 runs 17 residues.

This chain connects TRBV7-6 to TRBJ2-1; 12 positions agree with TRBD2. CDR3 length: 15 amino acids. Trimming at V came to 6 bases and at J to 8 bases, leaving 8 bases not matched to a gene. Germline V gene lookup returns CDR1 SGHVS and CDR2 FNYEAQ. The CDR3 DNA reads TGTGCCAGCAGTCTGACTAGCGGGAGAAGGGATGAGCAGTTCTTC. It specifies CASSLTSGRRDEQFF.